This is a list of T cell receptor beta chains from one sample in a study of beta chain features in type 1 diabetes. Profiling relied on immunoSEQ multiplex PCR, and the TCRdb table lists in-frame clones only, not all of them. This sample has 200,000 to 250,000 clones, with approximately 11% found just once. The sample comprised central memory CD4+ T cells from blood. The source is a man aged 18 to 29 in good health. CDR3s include the opening cysteine and the closing phenylalanine or tryptophan. The D gene is left open where the match is weak. Some rows have no size entry. The others give once, few or many, or a class for an expanded clone.

>TRBV30|16|-|TRBJ2-7|TRBD2
CAWSSELAGSGYEQYF
TGTGCCTGGAGTAGTGAACTAGCGGGATCTGGGTACGAGCAGTACTTC
>TRBV2|13|-|TRBJ2-1|TRBD1
CASSRTGFGEQFF
TGTGCCAGCAGTCGGACAGGGTTCGGCGAGCAGTTCTTC
>TRBV7-8|12|-|TRBJ2-2|TRBD2
CASGREGRELFF
TGTGCCAGCGGCCGGGAGGGAAGGGAGCTGTTTTTT
>TRBV6-1|16|few|TRBJ2-7|TRBD1
CAISVPGQGASYEQYF
TGTGCCATCAGTGTGCCGGGACAGGGAGCGTCCTACGAGCAGTACTTC
>TRBV7-8|20|-|TRBJ1-3|TRBD1
CASSLARAGDRDRTGNTIYF
TGTGCCAGCAGCTTAGCGCGCGCCGGGGACAGGGATCGAACTGGAAACACCATATATTTT
>TRBV18|17|-|TRBJ1-4|-
CASSQLTVAGGNEKLFF
TGTGCCAGCTCACAATTAACAGTGGCCGGGGGAAATGAAAAACTGTTTTTT
>TRBV5-1|15|-|TRBJ2-5|-
CASSLGQGTHSTQYF
TGCGCCAGCAGCTTAGGCCAAGGGACCCATTCGACCCAGTACTTC
>TRBV4-3|17|-|TRBJ2-2|TRBD2
CASSQLAGGGNTGELFF
TGCGCCAGCAGCCAACTAGCGGGAGGAGGGAACACCGGGGAGCTGTTTTTT
>TRBV7-2|12|-|TRBJ2-3|-
CASSHYPDTQYF
TGTGCCAGCAGTCACTACCCAGATACGCAGTATTTT
>TRBV29-1|14|-|TRBJ2-5|TRBD1
CSVELRQGRETQYF
TGCAGCGTTGAACTGCGACAGGGGAGGGAGACCCAGTACTTC
>TRBV9|13|few|TRBJ2-7|-
CASSVDYSYEQYF
TGTGCCAGCAGCGTAGATTACAGCTACGAGCAGTACTTC
>TRBV30|15|many|TRBJ2-7|-
CAWTPAGVASYEQYF
TGTGCCTGGACCCCAGCTGGGGTAGCGAGCTACGAGCAGTACTTC
>TRBV25-1|15|few|TRBJ2-3|TRBD2
CASSEPSGSADTQYF
TGTGCCAGCAGTGAACCTAGCGGGAGTGCAGATACGCAGTATTTT
>TRBV2|13|-|TRBJ2-7|-
CAAGSGVRNEQYF
TGTGCCGCCGGGTCAGGGGTTAGAAACGAGCAGTACTTC
>TRBV6-1|15|-|TRBJ2-7|TRBD1
CASSEWFQGAGEQYF
TGTGCCAGCAGTGAATGGTTTCAGGGGGCAGGGGAGCAGTACTTC
>TRBV4-2|14|many|TRBJ1-2|-
CASSQGALLYGYTF
TGTGCCAGCAGCCAGGGGGCGCTTCTCTATGGCTACACCTTC
>TRBV29-1|13|-|TRBJ2-5|-
CSVAGGREATQYF
TGCAGCGTTGCGGGGGGCAGGGAGGCGACCCAGTACTTC
>TRBV7-2|15|-|TRBJ2-7|-
CASSLAPRAIHEQYF
TGTGCCAGCAGCTTAGCCCCGAGAGCGATCCACGAGCAGTACTTC
>TRBV5-4|14|-|TRBJ1-2|-
CASSLDGVDYGYTF
TGTGCCAGCAGCTTGGACGGGGTGGACTATGGCTACACCTTC
>TRBV18|14|-|TRBJ1-1|TRBD1
CASSPGTGLTEAFF
TGTGCCAGCTCGCCCGGGACAGGGCTCACTGAAGCTTTCTTT
>TRBV30|14|few|TRBJ2-3|-
CAWSGRGLTDTQYF
TGTGCCTGGAGCGGCCGAGGACTCACAGATACGCAGTATTTT
>TRBV28|19|-|TRBJ1-1|TRBD1
CASSQTGTGSRVMNTEACF
TGTGCCAGCAGCCAAACGGGGACAGGGTCTAGGGTTATGAACACTGAAGCTTGCTTT
>TRBV4-3|15|few|TRBJ2-7|-
CASSEGLSYSYEQYF
TGCGCCAGCAGCGAAGGGTTAAGCTACTCCTACGAGCAGTACTTC
>TRBV7-2|16|-|TRBJ2-7|TRBD1
CASSLVGQGARYEQYF
TGTGCCAGCAGCTTAGTAGGCCAGGGGGCTCGGTACGAGCAGTACTTC
>TRBV7-3|18|-|TRBJ2-3|TRBD2
CASSNRTSGITRADTQYF
TGTGCCAGCAGTAACCGGACTAGCGGGATCACTCGCGCAGATACGCAGTATTTT
>TRBV27|12|-|TRBJ1-2|TRBD1
CASSRTGNGYTF
TGTGCCAGCAGTAGGACAGGGAATGGCTACACCTTC
>TRBV2|13|-|TRBJ2-5|-
CASTNDREETQYF
TGTGCCAGCACTAATGACAGAGAAGAGACCCAGTACTTC
>TRBV6-1|15|few|TRBJ1-5|TRBD1
CASRPGTGITQPQHF
TGTGCCAGCAGACCCGGGACAGGGATCACTCAGCCCCAGCATTTT
>TRBV4-2|13|-|TRBJ1-2|-
CASSLVRRDGYTF
TGTGCCAGCAGCTTGGTGCGCAGGGACGGCTACACCTTC
>TRBV2|14|few|TRBJ2-5|-
CASRRDVGAETQYF
TGTGCCAGCCGAAGGGACGTCGGGGCAGAGACCCAGTACTTC
>TRBV15|14|-|TRBJ1-5|-
CATSRGGMLQPQHF
TGTGCCACCAGCAGAGGGGGGATGCTTCAGCCCCAGCATTTT
>TRBV28|13|-|TRBJ2-1|-
CASSLTKENEQFF
TGTGCCAGCAGCCTGACTAAAGAGAATGAGCAGTTCTTC
>TRBV9|13|few|TRBJ2-5|-
CASSGHPQETQYF
TGTGCCAGCAGCGGCCATCCGCAAGAGACCCAGTACTTC
>TRBV28|16|-|TRBJ2-1|TRBD2
CASSSQTSGSDNEQFF
TGTGCCAGCAGTTCCCAGACTAGCGGGAGTGACAATGAGCAGTTCTTC
>TRBV19|15|few|TRBJ2-3|TRBD2
CASSNLAGGGDTQYF
TGTGCCAGTAGTAATCTAGCGGGAGGGGGCGATACGCAGTATTTT
>TRBV16|13|few|TRBJ1-5|-
CASSQIRNQPQHF
TGTGCCAGCAGCCAAATAAGGAATCAGCCCCAGCATTTT
>TRBV29-1|11|few|TRBJ2-3|-
CSVSSTDTQYF
TGCAGCGTCTCGAGCACAGATACGCAGTATTTT
>TRBV11-2|15|many|TRBJ2-3|TRBD2
CASSRREGSTDTQYF
TGTGCCAGCAGCCGGCGGGAGGGTAGCACAGATACGCAGTATTTT
>TRBV30|17|many|TRBJ2-6|TRBD1
CAWRRGRTGRGANVLTF
TGTGCCTGGAGAAGGGGGCGGACCGGCCGTGGGGCCAACGTCCTGACTTTC
>TRBV4-3|19|few|TRBJ2-6|-
CASSQDLALAEAGANVLTF
TGCGCCAGCAGCCAAGATCTAGCACTCGCTGAGGCTGGGGCCAACGTCCTGACTTTC
>TRBV15|14|few|TRBJ1-1|-
CATSRAPLRTEAFF
TGTGCCACCAGCAGAGCCCCTCTCCGGACCGAAGCTTTCTTT
>TRBV18|15|many|TRBJ2-7|-
CASSPYRDTLYEQYF
TGTGCCAGCTCGCCCTACCGGGACACCCTTTACGAGCAGTACTTC
>TRBV30|14|-|TRBJ2-7|TRBD1
CAWSRDRGTREQYF
TGTGCCTGGAGCCGGGACAGGGGAACCCGCGAGCAGTACTTC
>TRBV30|13|few|TRBJ1-5|-
CAWARQNNQPQHF
TGTGCCTGGGCCCGACAGAATAATCAGCCCCAGCATTTT
>TRBV7-2|15|few|TRBJ2-3|-
CASSLSASRTDTQYF
TGTGCCAGCAGCTTAAGTGCTAGCCGCACAGATACGCAGTATTTT
>TRBV4-1|15|-|TRBJ2-7|-
CASSQEVVGQREQYF
TGCGCCAGCAGCCAAGAAGTAGTTGGACAGCGCGAGCAGTACTTC
>TRBV2|15|-|TRBJ1-2|TRBD1
CASSAWTGLRGGYTF
TGTGCCAGCAGCGCCTGGACAGGGCTAAGGGGTGGCTACACCTTC